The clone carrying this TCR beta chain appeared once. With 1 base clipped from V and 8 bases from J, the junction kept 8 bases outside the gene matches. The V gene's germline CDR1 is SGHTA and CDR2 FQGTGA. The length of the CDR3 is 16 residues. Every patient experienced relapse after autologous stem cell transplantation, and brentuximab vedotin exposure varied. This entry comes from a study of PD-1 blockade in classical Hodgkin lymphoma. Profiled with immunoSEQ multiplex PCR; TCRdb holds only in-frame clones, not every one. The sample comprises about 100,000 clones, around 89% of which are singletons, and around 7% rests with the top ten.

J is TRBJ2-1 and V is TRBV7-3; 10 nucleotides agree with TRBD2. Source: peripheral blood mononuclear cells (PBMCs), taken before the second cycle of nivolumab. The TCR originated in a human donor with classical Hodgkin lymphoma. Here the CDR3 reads CASSLSVPSGGHEQFF. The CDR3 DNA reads TGTGCCAGCAGCTTAAGCGTGCCTAGCGGGGGACATGAGCAGTTCTTC. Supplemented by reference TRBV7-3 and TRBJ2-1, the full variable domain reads GAGVSQTPSNKVTEKGKYVELRCDPISGHTALYWYRQSLGQGPEFLIYFQGTGAADDSGLPNDRFFAVRPEGSVSTLKIQRTERGDSAVYLCASSLSVPSGGHEQFFGPGTRLTVL.